This T cell receptor (beta chain) was recorded in a study of blood T cell repertoires in COVID-19. Looked up from germline, CDR1 is MNHEY and CDR2 is SMNVEV (reference sequence). V was pared by 7 bases and J by 2 bases, with 15 bases between. This CDR3 is built from 14 residues. Here immunoSEQ multiplex PCR was the method, and the copy in TCRdb shows in-frame clones only, minus some. The data show approximately 41,000 clones, with approximately 88% seen just once and roughly 1.3% held by the top ten. The specimen sequenced was peripheral blood. The clonotype originates from a woman aged 40-49 years with acute or convalescent COVID-19. The J gene is TRBJ2-7, the V gene TRBV27, with no clear D. CDR3 loop: CASTSRTATYEQYF. The CDR3 nucleotides are TGTGCCAGCACCTCCCGCACAGCCACCTACGAGCAGTACTTC.